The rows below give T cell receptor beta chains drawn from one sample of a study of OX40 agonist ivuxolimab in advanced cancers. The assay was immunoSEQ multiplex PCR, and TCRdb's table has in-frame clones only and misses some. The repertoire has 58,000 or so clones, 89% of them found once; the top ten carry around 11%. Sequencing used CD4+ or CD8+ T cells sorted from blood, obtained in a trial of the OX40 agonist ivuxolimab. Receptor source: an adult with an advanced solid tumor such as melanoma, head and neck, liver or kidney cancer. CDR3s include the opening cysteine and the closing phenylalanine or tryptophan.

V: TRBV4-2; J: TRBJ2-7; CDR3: CASSQDLRSSYEQYF
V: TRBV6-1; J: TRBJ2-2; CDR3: CASSEQGYTGELFF
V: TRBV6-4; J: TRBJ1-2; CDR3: CASSDSGGYGYTF
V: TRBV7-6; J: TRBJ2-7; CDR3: CASSLARGSYEQYF
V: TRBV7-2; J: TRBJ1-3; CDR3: CASSQTRTSGNTIYF
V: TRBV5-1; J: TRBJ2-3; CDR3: CASSLSGGRASRTDTQYF
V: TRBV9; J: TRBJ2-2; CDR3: CASSVDYPTGELFF
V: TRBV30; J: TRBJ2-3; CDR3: CAWERGTQYF
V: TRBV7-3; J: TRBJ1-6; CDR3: CASSFGGTNSPLHF
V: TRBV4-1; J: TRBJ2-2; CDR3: CASSHGGGNTGELFF
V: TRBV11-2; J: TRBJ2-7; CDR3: CASSLVRIYEQYF
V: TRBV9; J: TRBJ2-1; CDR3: CASGSGAYNEQFF
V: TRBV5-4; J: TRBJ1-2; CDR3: CASSEQGTNYGYTF
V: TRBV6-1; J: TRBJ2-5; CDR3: CASSSQVGETQYF
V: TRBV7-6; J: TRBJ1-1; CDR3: CASSPARGMNTEAFF
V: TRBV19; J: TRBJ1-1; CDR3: CASSIDVGRGWPEAFF
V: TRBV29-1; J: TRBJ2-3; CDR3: CSVYDNTDTQYF
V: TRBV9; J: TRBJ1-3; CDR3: CASSGTWGSGNTIYF
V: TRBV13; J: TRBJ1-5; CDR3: CASSLGTDNQPQHF
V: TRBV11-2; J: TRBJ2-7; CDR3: CASSLGTGTYEQYF